Listed here is a single T cell receptor (beta chain). Its antigen is unknown. Germline V gives CDR1 LNHDA, CDR2 SQIVND (reference sequence). The CDR3 contains 16 residues. V gave up 0 bases and J gave up 2 bases, with 11 bases separating them. The data originate from a study of T cells in Graves' hyperthyroidism and ophthalmopathy. Researchers amplified the TCR beta CDR3 regions from RNA transcripts. Researchers ran a first-round RT-PCR on the TCR CDR3 using the HTBI primer set. TCRdb recomputed calls from the multiplex PCR reads with MiXCR, one row per CDR3 protein. Of about 640,000 distinct CDR3 sequences listed, roughly 20% are singletons. Findings and limits, study-wide: Among clonotypes expanded in thyroid above 0.001, most were also found in blood. Ophthalmopathy stood apart from stable hyperthyroidism in a 13 V-J model.

Sequencing input: blood. The genes are TRBV19 and TRBJ2-4; D is uncertain. The sequence derives from a man aged 25 to 45 with Graves' ophthalmopathy. CDR3: CASSIDLYNPKNIQYF. As DNA, the CDR3 is TGTGCCAGTAGTATAGATCTTTACAACCCCAAAAACATTCAGTACTTC.